Shown below are 20 T cell receptor beta chains from a single sample sequenced in a study of identical twins. TCRdb redid the calling of the 5' RACE reads with MiXCR, one entry per CDR3 protein. The sample yields around 960,000 distinct CDR3 sequences, 9% to 15% seen once. These data also featured in a second study, about yellow fever vaccine responses in identical twins.

Sequenced input: PBMCs. These receptors all come from a young woman in good health.

This clonotype was observed a few times. The chain links TRBV10-3 to TRBJ2-7, with D possibly matching TRBD1 (6 bases). Germline CDR1 is ENHRY and CDR2 is SYGVKD. Trimming took off 0 bases at V and 4 bases at J, with 16 bases between the two ends. The CDR3 length is 16 residues. The CDR3 coding sequence is TGTGCCATCAGTGAGTCCAGGGGCAGGGGAAGGTACGAGCAGTACTTC. This gives the protein CAISESRGRGRYEQYF.

The chain couples TRBV7-2 to TRBJ1-1, with a tentative D call TRBD1 (6 bases). Between the trimmed V and J ends, which lost 5 bases and 5 bases, there was a span of 15 bases. The germline gives CDR1 SGHTA, CDR2 FQGNSA. This CDR3 contains 14 residues. This CDR3 is CASSPEQGRTEAFF. The CDR3 DNA is TGTGCCAGCAGCCCCGAACAGGGTAGGACTGAAGCTTTCTTT. The full variable domain, in which reference TRBV7-2 and TRBJ1-1 provide the parts outside the CDR3, is GAGVSQSPSNKVTEKGKDVELRCDPISGHTALYWYRQSLGQGLEFLIYFQGNSAPDKSGLPSDRFSAERTGGSVSTLTIQRTQQEDSAVYLCASSPEQGRTEAFFGQGTRLTVV.

The V gene is TRBV19, the J gene TRBJ1-5; 7 nucleotides line up with TRBD1. The germline CDR1 and CDR2 sequences are LNHDA and SQIVND (reference sequence). The CDR3 sequence is 14 residues long. J gave up 8 bases and V 4 bases, and 8 bases lay outside the gene matches. The CDR3 region is CASSTRQGAKPQHF. CDR3 sequence (DNA): TGTGCCAGTAGTACCCGACAGGGTGCTAAGCCCCAGCATTTT.

This clonotype turned up a few times. CDR3 DNA: TGTGCCGCCCCCGGGACAGCAACAGATACGCAGTATTTT. Residues: CAAPGTATDTQYF. V gene TRBV6-1 combines with J gene TRBJ2-3; 7 positions match TRBD1. CDR1 and CDR2 (germline): MNHNS, SASEGT. CDR3 length equals 13 residues. V was clipped by 11 bases and J by 3 bases; unmatched bases: 8.

This rearrangement joins TRBV3-1 to TRBJ1-1, with 7 bases that match TRBD1. V lost 4 bases and J lost 2; bases outside the gene matches: 10. Germline CDR1 and CDR2: LGHDT and YNNKEL (reference sequence). The CDR3 is 16 amino acids. The CDR3 DNA is TGTGCCAGCAGCCCCGTTACAGGGGCACCTAACACTGAAGCTTTCTTT. Residues: CASSPVTGAPNTEAFF.

The V call is TRBV29-1, the J call TRBJ2-5, with D maybe TRBD2 (6 bases). Trimming cost V 2 bases and J 5 bases, with 15 bases left between them. The CDR3 spans 14 residues. Germline values: CDR1 SQVTM, CDR2 ANQGSEA. Here the CDR3 DNA reads TGCAGCGTTGAATTGGGACTTCACCGGGAGACCCAGTACTTC. Translated: CSVELGLHRETQYF.

This clonotype has only a few counts. The gene calls are TRBV5-1 and TRBJ2-1; a possible D gene is TRBD1 (6 bases). The germline V gene has CDR1 SGHRS and CDR2 YFSETQ. V was shortened by 0 bases and J by 3 bases, with 13 bases between the two germline ends. CDR3 length: 16 amino acids. The CDR3 bases are TGCGCCAGCAGCTTGGAGGGGGACACGAGCTACAATGAGCAGTTCTTC. Translated: CASSLEGDTSYNEQFF.

The chain recombines TRBV9 with TRBJ2-3; no clear D. Germline CDR1 reads SGDLS; CDR2 reads YYNGEE. The V and J ends lost 1 base and 3 bases respectively, with 12 bases between them. The CDR3 loop spans 15 amino acids. This CDR3 reads CASSVSTGETDTQYF. The DNA for the CDR3 is TGTGCCAGCAGCGTAAGTACGGGTGAGACAGATACGCAGTATTTT.

The chain employs TRBV19 and TRBJ1-1, with D unclear. The V gene's germline CDR1 is LNHDA and CDR2 SQIVND (reference sequence). This CDR3 is built from 12 residues. Trimming took off 3 bases at V and 6 bases at J, with 8 bases between the two ends. Here the CDR3 DNA reads TGTGCCAGTAGTATCAAGGCAGCTGAAGCTTTCTTT. This codes for CASSIKAAEAFF.

This clonotype was recorded a few times. The CDR3 region is CASGPGRGRDTDTQYF. CDR3 DNA sequence: TGTGCCAGCGGACCGGGCAGGGGGCGCGACACAGATACGCAGTATTTT. V is TRBV9 and J is TRBJ2-3; 8 bases match TRBD1. Germline-derived CDR1 and CDR2 are SGDLS and YYNGEE. This CDR3 has 16 amino acids. The J segment lost 2 bases and the V segment lost 7 bases, leaving 12 bases of the junction unmatched. Variable domain in full (rest from reference TRBV9 and TRBJ2-3): DSGVTQTPKHLITATGQRVTLRCSPRSGDLSVYWYQQSLDQGLQFLIQYYNGEERAKGNILERFSAQQFPDLHSELNLSSLELGDSALYFCASGPGRGRDTDTQYFGPGTRLTVL.

This clonotype turned up a few times. This chain connects TRBV5-5 to TRBJ2-1; 10 nucleotides line up with TRBD1. The germline gives CDR1 SGHKS, CDR2 YYEKEE (reference sequence). J was trimmed by 4 bases and V by 5 bases; bases with no gene match: 9. This CDR3 is built from 16 residues. Written as DNA, the CDR3 is TGTGCCAGCAGTTCAAATCCGGGACAGGGGTACAATGAGCAGTTCTTC. This gives the protein CASSSNPGQGYNEQFF.

The chain couples TRBV11-2 to TRBJ2-7, with D hard to call. CDR1 and CDR2 (germline): SGHAT, FQNNGV. The germline V and J ends were trimmed by 5 bases and 7 bases, with 9 bases remaining between them. The CDR3 consists of 11 residues. Here the CDR3 reads CASSRVWEQYF. Here the CDR3 DNA reads TGTGCCAGCAGCAGGGTGTGGGAGCAGTACTTC.

Regarding this clonotype: One junction end does not reproduce the germline sequence, and a read error may be involved. J is TRBJ2-2 and V is TRBV29-1, with D possibly being TRBD2 (6 bases). Germline V CDR1 and CDR2: SQVTM, ANQGSEA. The CDR3 covers 11 residues. CDR3 bases: TGCAGCGGCGGACGGTCGGGGGAGCTGTGTTTT. It yields the protein CSGGRSGELCF.

This clonotype has just a few counts. This chain uses TRBV9 with TRBJ2-7, with D tentatively TRBD2 (6 bases). Germline V CDR1 and CDR2: SGDLS, YYNGEE. V was clipped by 3 bases and J by 2 bases, with 15 bases between them. CDR3 length equals 15 residues. DNA for the CDR3: TGTGCCAGCAGCGAAACCGGGACTTCGACCTACGAGCAGTACTTC. Translating gives CASSETGTSTYEQYF.

This clonotype was detected many times. The chain uses TRBV20-1 and TRBJ2-1, with a weak D call TRBD1 (5 bases). Trimming cost V 3 bases and J 6 bases, with 18 bases left between them. The CDR3 loop spans 15 amino acids. The germline V gene has CDR1 DFQATT and CDR2 SNEGSKA (reference sequence). CDR3 nucleotide sequence: TGCAGTGCTAGCAACAGGAGATTTGGGCGCAATGAGCAGTTCTTC. Translation: CSASNRRFGRNEQFF.

At least ten counts were recorded for this clonotype. The chain combines TRBV2 with TRBJ2-1; either TRBD1 or TRBD2 may fit D (5 bases each). The CDR3 consists of 13 residues. The germline V gene encodes CDR1 SNHLY and CDR2 FYNNEI. The V end lost 8 bases, the J end lost 10 bases, and 18 bases lay between the germline ends. The DNA of the CDR3 is TGTGCCAGCGCCGGGACCAAAAAATGGGAGCAGTTCTTC. Its protein product is CASAGTKKWEQFF.

The CDR3: CASTLGVGFKETQYF. The CDR3 DNA reads as TGTGCCAGCACCTTGGGGGTCGGTTTCAAGGAGACCCAGTACTTC. The chain combines TRBV28 with TRBJ2-5; the D call may be TRBD1 or TRBD2 (5 bases each). The germline V gene has CDR1 MDHEN and CDR2 SYDVKM. CDR3 length equals 15 residues. The V and J ends lost 7 bases and 5 bases respectively, with 20 bases between them. Full variable domain (missing parts from reference TRBV28 and TRBJ2-5): DVKVTQSSRYLVKRTGEKVFLECVQDMDHENMFWYRQDPGLGLRLIYFSYDVKMKEKGDIPEGYSVSREKKERFSLILESASTNQTSMYLCASTLGVGFKETQYFGPGTRLLVL.

This clonotype appeared a few times. The CDR3 region is CASRPTGSGGSEYV. Written as DNA, the CDR3 is TGTGCCAGCAGGCCTACAGGGAGTGGGGGGTCCGAGTACGTC. This rearrangement joins TRBV6-1 to TRBJ2-7; D is perhaps TRBD1 or TRBD2 (6 bases each). Trimming pared 6 bases from V and 11 bases from J, leaving 23 bases between. This CDR3 is 14 amino acids long. Germline V CDR1 and CDR2: MNHNS, SASEGT.

In this sample, this clonotype turned up a few times. This chain connects TRBV28 to TRBJ1-4; D is unresolved. CDR3 length equals 14 residues. Germline CDR1 reads MDHEN; CDR2 reads SYDVKM. V lost 5 bases to trimming and J lost 9 bases, with 16 bases between them. CDR3 sequence (DNA): TGTGCCAGCAGTCTAATCCGGGCCCCGCAAAAACTGTTTTTT. It yields the protein CASSLIRAPQKLFF. The complete variable domain, with remaining parts taken from reference TRBV28 and TRBJ1-4, reads DVKVTQSSRYLVKRTGEKVFLECVQDMDHENMFWYRQDPGLGLRLIYFSYDVKMKEKGDIPEGYSVSREKKERFSLILESASTNQTSMYLCASSLIRAPQKLFFGSGTQLSVL.

This clonotype was detected only a few times. The chain links TRBV9 to TRBJ2-5, with a weak D call TRBD1 (6 bases). CDR3 length equals 14 residues. Germline V gene lookup returns CDR1 SGDLS and CDR2 YYNGEE. Trimming removed 4 bases from V and 2 bases from J, with 12 bases in between. DNA for the CDR3: TGTGCCAGCAGCTTGGGACATTTTCAAGAGACCCAGTACTTC. Translated, it gives CASSLGHFQETQYF.